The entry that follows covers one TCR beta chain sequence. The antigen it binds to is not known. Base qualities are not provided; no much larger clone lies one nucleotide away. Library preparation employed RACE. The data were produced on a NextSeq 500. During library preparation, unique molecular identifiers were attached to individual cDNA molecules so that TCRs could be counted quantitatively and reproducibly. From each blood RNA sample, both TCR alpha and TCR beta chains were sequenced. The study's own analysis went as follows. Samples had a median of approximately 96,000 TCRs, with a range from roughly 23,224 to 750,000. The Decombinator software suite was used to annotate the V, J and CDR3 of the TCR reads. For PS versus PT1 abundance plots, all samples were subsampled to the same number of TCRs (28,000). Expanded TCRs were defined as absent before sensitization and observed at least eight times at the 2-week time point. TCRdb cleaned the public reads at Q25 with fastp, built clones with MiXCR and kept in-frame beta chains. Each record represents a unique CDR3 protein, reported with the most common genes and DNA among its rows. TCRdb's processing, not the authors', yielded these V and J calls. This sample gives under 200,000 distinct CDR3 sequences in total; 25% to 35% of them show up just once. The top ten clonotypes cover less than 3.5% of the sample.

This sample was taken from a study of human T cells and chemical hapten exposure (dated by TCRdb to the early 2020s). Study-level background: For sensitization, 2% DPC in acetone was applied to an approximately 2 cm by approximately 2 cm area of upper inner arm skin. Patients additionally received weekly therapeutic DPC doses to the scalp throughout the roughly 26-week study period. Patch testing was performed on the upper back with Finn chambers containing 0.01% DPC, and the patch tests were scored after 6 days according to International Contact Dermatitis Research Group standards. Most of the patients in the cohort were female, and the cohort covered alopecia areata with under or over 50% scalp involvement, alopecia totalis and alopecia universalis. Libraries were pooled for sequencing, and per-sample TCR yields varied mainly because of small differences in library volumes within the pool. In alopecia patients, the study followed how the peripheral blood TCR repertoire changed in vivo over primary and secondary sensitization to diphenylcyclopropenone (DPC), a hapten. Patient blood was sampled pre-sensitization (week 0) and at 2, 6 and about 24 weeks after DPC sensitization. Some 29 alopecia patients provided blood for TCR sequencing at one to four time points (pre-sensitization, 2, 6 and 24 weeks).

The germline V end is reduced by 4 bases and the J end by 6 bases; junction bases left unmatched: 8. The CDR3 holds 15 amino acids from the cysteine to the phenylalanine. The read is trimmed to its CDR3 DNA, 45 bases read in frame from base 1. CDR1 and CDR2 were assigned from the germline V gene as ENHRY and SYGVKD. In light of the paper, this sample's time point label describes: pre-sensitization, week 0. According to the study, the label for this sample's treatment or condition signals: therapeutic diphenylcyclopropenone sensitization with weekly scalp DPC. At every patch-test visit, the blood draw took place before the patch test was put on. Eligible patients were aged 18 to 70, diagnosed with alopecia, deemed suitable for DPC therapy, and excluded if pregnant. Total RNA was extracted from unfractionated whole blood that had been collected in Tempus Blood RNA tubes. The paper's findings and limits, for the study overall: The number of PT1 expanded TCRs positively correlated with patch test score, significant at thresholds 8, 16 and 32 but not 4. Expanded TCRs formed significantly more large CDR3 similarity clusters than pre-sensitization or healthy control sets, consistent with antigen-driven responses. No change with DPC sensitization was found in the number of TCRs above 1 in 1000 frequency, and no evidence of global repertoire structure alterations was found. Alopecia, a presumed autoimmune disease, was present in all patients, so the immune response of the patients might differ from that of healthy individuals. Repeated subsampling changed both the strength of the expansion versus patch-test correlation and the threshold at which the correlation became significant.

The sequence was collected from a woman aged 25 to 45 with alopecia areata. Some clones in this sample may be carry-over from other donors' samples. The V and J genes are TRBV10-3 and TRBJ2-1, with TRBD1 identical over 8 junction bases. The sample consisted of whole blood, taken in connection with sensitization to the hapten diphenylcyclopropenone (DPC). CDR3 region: CAISGGQGRGNEQFF. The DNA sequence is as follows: TGTGCCATCAGTGGAGGACAGGGTAGGGGCAATGAGCAGTTCTTC.